This T cell receptor (beta chain) was captured in a study of healthy donors' naive CD4 and CD8 T cells. The CDR3 has 14 residues. Germline V CDR1 and CDR2: SQVTM, ANQGSEA. Trimming removed 7 bases at V and 2 bases at J, with 15 bases between. A linear amplification protocol produced the TCR libraries from about 510 ng of total RNA. Using its own MiXCR run on the reads, TCRdb lists one record per CDR3 protein. The sample consists of roughly 200,000 distinct CDR3 sequences, around 74% of them appearing once. The TCR comes from a pool of human donors in good health; the sample pools cells from several healthy donors. The material sequenced was naive CD4+ and CD8+ T cells sorted from blood, pooled from several donors. V is TRBV29-1 and J is TRBJ1-3; D may be TRBD1 (5 bases). Written as DNA, the CDR3 is TGCAGCGCCCGGGACCAGGTAGCTGGAAACACCATATATTTT. This sequence encodes CSARDQVAGNTIYF.